These 13 T cell receptor beta chains came from one sample sequenced in a study of post-analysis software for immune sequencing data. Which antigens these TCRs recognize remains unknown. The library was made from cDNA and included unique molecular identifiers. TCRdb passed the PCR reads through MiXCR, listing each CDR3 protein once. The sample shows 700,000 to 900,000 distinct CDR3 sequences, 46% of them seen only once. Whole-study findings and limits: The five TRBV segments detected at higher frequency in patients than in controls included TRBV5-6, TRBV5-1 and TRBV20-1.

Sequencing input: blood. The receptors were sampled from a girl under 18 with multiple sclerosis.

In DNA, the CDR3 is TGCGCCAGCAGCTCGAGTGCGGGACAGGGATACTCTGGGGCCAACGTCCTGACTTTC. As protein: CASSSSAGQGYSGANVLTF. This chain connects TRBV5-1 to TRBJ2-6, with TRBD1 matching 9 bases. Germline V gene lookup returns CDR1 SGHRS and CDR2 YFSETQ. The CDR3 runs 19 residues. With 3 bases clipped from V and 0 bases from J, the junction kept 10 bases outside the gene matches.

This clonotype was seen only a few times. This sequence joins TRBV15 and TRBJ2-1, with 10 nucleotides matching TRBD2. The CDR3 is 16 residues long. Germline CDR1 and CDR2: LNHNV and YYDKDF (reference sequence). Trimming removed 1 base from V and 3 bases from J; junction bases left unmatched: 3. CDR3 DNA: TGTGCCACCAGCAGAGTCGCTAGCGGGAGCTACAATGAGCAGTTCTTC. This codes for CATSRVASGSYNEQFF.

The J gene is TRBJ2-5, the V gene TRBV12-3 or TRBV12-4; no definite D call. CDR3 length equals 14 residues. The V gene lost 6 bases and the J gene lost 0 bases, with 11 bases spanning the gap. CDR3 residues: CASSGASYQETQYF. The CDR3, as DNA: TGTGCCAGCAGCGGAGCATCCTACCAAGAGACCCAGTACTTC.

This clonotype showed up just a few times. The CDR3, as DNA: TGTGCCAGCAGTGAATATTTCGCCACTGAGGGCTACGAGCAGTACTTC. The encoded protein is CASSEYFATEGYEQYF. The genes are TRBV25-1 and TRBJ2-7; TRBD2 is a possible D gene (5 bases). Germline-derived CDR1 and CDR2 are MGHDK and SYGVNS. V was trimmed by 0 bases and J by 3 bases, leaving 15 bases between them. The CDR3 spans 16 residues.

The rearrangement joins TRBV29-1 to TRBJ2-1, with 7 nucleotides matching TRBD2. Per germline, CDR1 SQVTM and CDR2 ANQGSEA. Unmatched junction bases numbered 7, after V lost 5 bases and J lost 3 bases. The CDR3 runs 14 residues. This chain's CDR3 is CSVPGTTYYNEQFF. CDR3 in DNA: TGCAGCGTTCCCGGGACTACCTACTACAATGAGCAGTTCTTC.

This clonotype was counted between two and nine times. The chain is built from TRBV7-2 and TRBJ1-1, with a possible D match to TRBD1 (5 bases). Germline-derived CDR1 and CDR2 are SGHTA and FQGNSA. Trimming took 4 bases from V and 2 from J, leaving 11 bases between them. This CDR3 region has 14 residues. CDR3 sequence reads: CASSYDRANTEAFF. The CDR3 DNA sequence: TGTGCCAGCAGCTACGACAGAGCCAACACTGAAGCTTTCTTT.

This chain uses TRBV29-1 with TRBJ1-1; 7 bases are a match to TRBD1. Germline CDR1 and CDR2: SQVTM and ANQGSEA. The V gene end was trimmed by 7 bases and the J gene end by 4 bases; junction bases not matched to a gene: 6. The CDR3 is made up of 12 amino acids. CDR3 DNA: TGCAGCGACTTGACAGGGCGCACTGAAGCTTTCTTT. Translated: CSDLTGRTEAFF.

This chain connects TRBV29-1 to TRBJ2-1; possibly TRBD1 or TRBD2 for D (5 bases each). This CDR3 has 15 amino acids. Germline CDR1 is SQVTM and CDR2 is ANQGSEA. Trimming took 0 bases from V and 1 from J, leaving 10 bases between them. The CDR3 spells CSVEDLGTSYNEQFF. The CDR3 DNA sequence: TGCAGCGTTGAAGATCTCGGGACGTCCTACAATGAGCAGTTCTTC.

This clonotype has a handful of counts. Mismatch with germline at one junction end may stem from a read error. The V gene is TRBV7-6, the J gene TRBJ2-7, with D unclear. The CDR3 is made up of 14 amino acids. Germline V gene lookup returns CDR1 SGHVS and CDR2 FNYEAQ. For the CDR3, the DNA is TGTGCCAACAGCCCCTACGGACCTAACTACGAGCAGTACTTC. Protein: CANSPYGPNYEQYF.

This chain uses TRBV7-9 with TRBJ1-1, with D possibly matching TRBD1 (5 bases). The CDR3 totals 15 residues. From germline, CDR1 is SEHNR and CDR2 FQNEAQ (reference sequence). With 6 bases removed from V and 5 bases from J, the gap between germline ends came to 19 bases. CDR3 sequence reads: CASSHAQGVETEAFF. DNA for the CDR3: TGTGCCAGCAGTCACGCTCAGGGTGTAGAAACTGAAGCTTTCTTT.

This clonotype was recorded a few times. The rearrangement links TRBV6-6 to TRBJ1-2; D is unresolved. V lost 2 bases and J lost 6, with 13 bases in between. From germline, CDR1 is MNHNY and CDR2 SVGAGI (reference sequence). This CDR3 comprises 14 residues. The CDR3 region has the DNA TGTGCCAGCAGTTACCCTACCCCCCCTGATGGCTACACCTTC. Translation gives CASSYPTPPDGYTF.

The sample holds a few counts of this clonotype. The CDR3 reads CASSDPASGRSVEQFF. In nucleotides, the CDR3 is TGTGCCAGCAGTGACCCGGCTAGCGGGAGATCCGTTGAGCAGTTCTTC. This sequence joins TRBV2 and TRBJ2-1; the match to TRBD2 covers 10 bases. This CDR3 spans 16 amino acids. Germline trimming cut 3 bases from V and 9 bases from J; bases unmatched to any gene: 11. The V gene's germline CDR1 is SNHLY and CDR2 FYNNEI.

This clonotype appeared a single time. The V call is TRBV7-9, the J call TRBJ2-6, with D hard to call. V was pared by 5 bases and J by 7 bases, with 9 bases between. Germline V gene sequence: CDR1 SEHNR, CDR2 FQNEAQ (reference sequence). The CDR3 is 13 residues long. CDR3 coding DNA: TGTGCCAGCAGCGGAGCAAGAGCCAACGTCCTGACTTTC. Its protein product is CASSGARANVLTF.